This is a list of T cell receptor beta chains from one sample in a study of STAT5B mutations in CD4+ large granular lymphocyte leukemia. Profiling relied on immunoSEQ multiplex PCR, and the TCRdb table lists in-frame clones only, not all of them. The table records about 30,000 clones, around four fifths of them present only once. Sequenced material: CD4+ T cells from blood buffy coats. The receptors were sampled from a human donor in good health. Each CDR3 is given with its conserved first and last residue. The D gene is left open where the match is weak. Where a row states a size, it is once, few, many or the class of an expanded clone; other rows omit it.

abundance	v_gene	d_gene	j_gene	CDR3aa	CDR3nt
.	TRBV7-2	.	TRBJ2-3	CASSYYGDTQYF	TGTGCCAGCAGCTACTACGGAGATACGCAGTATTTT
.	TRBV6-5	TRBD2	TRBJ2-7	CASSYLAEGYEQYF	TGTGCCAGCAGTTACCTAGCGGAGGGCTACGAGCAGTACTTC
.	TRBV6-1	.	TRBJ1-4	CASRWGGPTNEKLFF	TGTGCCAGCAGATGGGGGGGACCAACTAATGAAAAACTGTTTTTT
.	TRBV19	.	TRBJ2-7	CASSIGSSSYEQYF	TGTGCCAGTAGTATAGGCAGCTCGTCCTACGAGCAGTACTTC
.	TRBV19	.	TRBJ1-5	CASKDIPVSNQPQHF	TGTGCCAGTAAAGACATTCCGGTAAGCAATCAGCCCCAGCATTTT
once	TRBV6-1	TRBD1	TRBJ1-6	CASSDGTAFYSPLHF	TGTGCCAGCAGTGATGGGACAGCTTTTTATTCACCCCTCCACTTT
.	TRBV11-3	.	TRBJ2-1	CASSRGAVYNEQFF	TGTGCCAGCAGCCGCGGAGCGGTATACAATGAGCAGTTCTTC
.	TRBV10-3	.	TRBJ1-2	CAISEFEGQEGYTF	TGTGCCATCAGTGAGTTTGAGGGGCAGGAAGGCTACACCTTC
once	TRBV11-2	TRBD1	TRBJ1-2	CASSLQQGAGYGYTF	TGTGCCAGCAGCTTACAGCAGGGGGCAGGCTATGGCTACACCTTC
.	TRBV13	TRBD2	TRBJ2-1	CASSLSPLAGNGGEQFF	TGTGCCAGCAGCTTATCCCCACTAGCGGGGAACGGCGGTGAGCAGTTCTTC